This record covers a single T cell receptor (beta chain). Patients of the Seattle cohort, enrolled during active infection, were followed longitudinally. This specimen comes from a study of blood T cell repertoires in COVID-19. The wider study: The origin of the acute and convalescent COVID-19 samples was the United States, Italy and Spain. Sample material is recorded as cDNA or gDNA derived from T cells, B-cell-depleted T cells, or PBMCs.

The germline V and J ends were trimmed by 3 bases and 2 bases, with 8 bases remaining between them. Germline lookup yields CDR1 KGHSH and CDR2 LQKENI. The CDR3 runs to 14 residues. In the authors' workflow: Nucleated cell number was recorded as an estimate derived from reference gene primer amplification. The protocol was immunoSEQ multiplex PCR, while the TCRdb copy is restricted to in-frame clones and leaves out a portion. V, J and clone size derive from that table, while D and trimming were established from the DNA sequence. The repertoire holds hundreds of thousands of clones, approximately 89% seen once, with around 6.3% in the top ten.

The chain joins TRBV18 to TRBJ2-1, with a weak D call TRBD2 (5 bases). The sequence derives from a woman in her 30s with COVID-19, enrolled during active disease. The source material was peripheral blood. In DNA form, the CDR3 reads TGTGCCAGCTCACCGGGAGCCCCCTACAATGAGCAGTTCTTC. This gives the protein CASSPGAPYNEQFF. The complete variable domain, with remaining parts taken from reference TRBV18 and TRBJ2-1, reads NAGVMQNPRHLVRRRGQEARLRCSPMKGHSHVYWYRQLPEEGLKFMVYLQKENIIDESGMPKERFSAEFPKEGPSILRIQQVVRGDSAAYFCASSPGAPYNEQFFGPGTRLTVL.